The T cell receptor beta chain described here comes from a study of T cells in Graves' hyperthyroidism and ophthalmopathy. Amplified regions were TCR beta CDR3 sequences from RNA transcripts. The primer set for the first-round RT-PCR of the TCR CDR3 was HTBI. TCRdb re-called the multiplex PCR reads through MiXCR, storing one row per CDR3 protein. The sample yields 250,000 to 400,000 distinct CDR3 sequences, approximately 15% seen once. Germline assignment: CDR1 SQVTM and CDR2 ANQGSEA. V lost 8 bases to trimming and J lost 4 bases; unmatched junction nucleotides: 13. This CDR3 spans 16 amino acids. Exclusion of patients followed from uncontrolled infection, other autoimmune disease, pregnancy or lactation. Details on this clonotype: Its antigen is currently unknown.

General study points: Blood held most thyroid clonotypes expanded above 0.001 frequency.

The specimen was blood. The receptor was isolated from a woman in her forties with Graves' ophthalmopathy. The rearrangement uses TRBV29-1 and TRBJ2-2; 10 bases map to TRBD1. The CDR3: CSTPGPGTGATGELFF. For the CDR3, the DNA is TGCAGCACCCCCGGGCCTGGGACAGGGGCCACCGGGGAGCTGTTTTTT.